These 20 T cell receptor beta chains were sequenced from one sample in a study of blood T cells in healthy people across ages. Then a second PCR, running roughly 7 to 11 cycles, was carried out with a sample-barcoded 5' primer and a J-beta primer mix. TCRdb re-derived calls from the 5' RACE reads in MiXCR, one entry per CDR3 protein. In the table there are around 400,000 distinct CDR3 sequences, roughly half of which are singletons. Specimen: blood. These receptors originate from a man between 60 and 75 years old in good health.

The genes are TRBV20-1 and TRBJ1-4; no reliable D call. This CDR3 spans 14 amino acids. V was trimmed by 6 bases and J by 2 bases, leaving 13 bases between them. CDR1 and CDR2 (germline): DFQATT, SNEGSKA (reference sequence). CDR3 loop: CSASLGGTNEKLFF. The CDR3 bases are TGCAGTGCCTCCCTGGGAGGGACTAATGAAAAACTGTTTTTT.

This clonotype was seen a few times. The rearrangement links TRBV7-9 to TRBJ2-1, with 9 bases identical to TRBD2. The CDR3 runs to 15 residues. Germline V gene data show CDR1 as SEHNR and CDR2 as FQNEAQ (reference sequence). With V trimmed by 1 base and J by 9 bases, 7 bases remained unmatched. Here the CDR3 reads CASSLVGGRAGEQFF. Written as DNA, the CDR3 is TGTGCCAGCAGCTTAGTTGGCGGGAGGGCCGGTGAGCAGTTCTTC.

This clonotype was seen once. V and J are TRBV12-3 or TRBV12-4 and TRBJ2-3, with TRBD2 identical over 13 bases. The V segment lost 6 bases and the J segment 1 base; nucleotides outside the gene matches: 4. The CDR3 runs to 16 residues. CDR3 region: CASRPGLAGRTDTQYF. In DNA form, the CDR3 reads TGTGCCAGCAGACCGGGACTAGCGGGGCGCACAGATACGCAGTATTTT.

A few counts support this clonotype. A much bigger clone sits one base away, suggesting this may be a read error. CDR3 bases: TGTGCCAGCAGCTCTGGGGGAGGACCCACAGATACGCAGTATTTT. It is translated as CASSSGGGPTDTQYF. V gene TRBV7-2 combines with J gene TRBJ2-3; TRBD2 is a possible D gene (6 bases). Germline V gives CDR1 SGHTA, CDR2 FQGNSA. The CDR3 spans 15 residues. Deletions cut 4 bases from V and 2 bases from J, with 13 bases between.

The chain is built from TRBV5-6 and TRBJ2-3; the D gene is possibly TRBD2 (5 bases). The ends were cut back, 1 base at V and 7 bases at J, with 10 bases in the middle. CDR3 length equals 13 residues. Germline CDR1 SGHDT, CDR2 YYEEEE. For the CDR3, the DNA is TGTGCCAGCAGCTTGCGGGAAATAAATACGCAGTATTTT. This gives the protein CASSLREINTQYF. Variable domain in full (rest from reference TRBV5-6 and TRBJ2-3): DAGVTQSPTHLIKTRGQQVTLRCSPKSGHDTVSWYQQALGQGPQFIFQYYEEEERQRGNFPDRFSGHQFPNYSSELNVNALLLGDSALYLCASSLREINTQYFGPGTRLTVL.

The rearrangement joins TRBV4-2 to TRBJ1-5; 7 nucleotides match TRBD1. Trimming at V came to 0 bases and at J to 1 base, leaving 3 bases not matched to a gene. CDR1 and CDR2 from the germline V gene are LGHNA and YNFKEQ. This CDR3 is built from 16 residues. The CDR3 sequence is CASSQEGTASNQPQHF. DNA of the CDR3: TGTGCCAGCAGCCAAGAAGGGACAGCAAGCAATCAGCCCCAGCATTTT.

The chain has TRBV27 and TRBJ2-1; 8 bases are shared with TRBD2. V lost 3 bases to trimming and J lost 2 bases; unmatched junction nucleotides: 6. Germline values: CDR1 MNHEY, CDR2 SMNVEV (reference sequence). This CDR3 contains 16 residues. This CDR3 reads CASSLGTGGAYNEQFF. CDR3 bases: TGTGCCAGCAGTTTGGGTACGGGGGGGGCCTACAATGAGCAGTTCTTC.

The chain joins TRBV20-1 to TRBJ2-1; D ambiguous. In germline, CDR1 is DFQATT, CDR2 SNEGSKA (reference sequence). The length of the CDR3 is 12 residues. Between the trimmed V and J ends, which lost 6 bases and 6 bases, there was a span of 12 bases. The DNA of the CDR3 is TGCAGTGCCCGTGAGACAAGCAATGAGCAGTTCTTC. It is translated as CSARETSNEQFF.

DNA for the CDR3: TGTGCCAGCAGCTCTCCCGGGACAGGGGAGACCCAGTACTTC. Amino acids: CASSSPGTGETQYF. The chain is built from TRBV7-9 and TRBJ2-5; 9 positions match TRBD1. With V trimmed by 4 bases and J by 5 bases, 5 bases remained unmatched. Germline CDR1 and CDR2: SEHNR and FQNEAQ (reference sequence). The CDR3 is made up of 14 amino acids.

The gene calls are TRBV6-2 or TRBV6-3 and TRBJ1-2; D uncertain. The germline gives CDR1 MNHEY, CDR2 SVGEGT. This CDR3 region has 13 residues. V lost 6 bases to trimming and J lost 6 bases, with 14 bases between them. The CDR3 DNA is TGTGCCAGCAGAAAGACACCTGGCAATGGCTACACCTTC. It codes for CASRKTPGNGYTF.

The CDR3: CSAHQRGVYNEQFF. CDR3 sequence (DNA): TGCAGTGCTCACCAGCGGGGGGTATACAATGAGCAGTTCTTC. The J gene is TRBJ2-1, the V gene TRBV20-1; 9 bases agree with TRBD2. Trimming at V came to 5 bases and at J to 4 bases, leaving 6 bases not matched to a gene. CDR3 size: 14 residues. In germline, CDR1 is DFQATT, CDR2 SNEGSKA (reference sequence).

The J gene is TRBJ1-6, the V gene TRBV30, with D unresolved. Trimming removed 0 bases at V and 10 bases at J, with 10 bases between. The CDR3 loop spans 13 amino acids. Per the germline V gene, CDR1 is GTSNPN and CDR2 is SVGIG (reference sequence). CDR3 sequence: CAWSVTLNSPLHF. In DNA form, the CDR3 reads TGTGCCTGGAGTGTAACCTTAAACTCACCCCTCCACTTT. Full variable domain (outside the CDR3, taken from reference TRBV30 and TRBJ1-6): SQTIHQWPATLVQPVGSPLSLECTVEGTSNPNLYWYRQAAGRGLQLLFYSVGIGQISSEVPQNLSASRPQDRQFILSSKKLLLSDSGFYLCAWSVTLNSPLHFGNGTRLTVT.

The chain joins TRBV6-1 to TRBJ2-4; tentatively, D is TRBD1 or TRBD2 (5 bases each). CDR1 and CDR2 (germline): MNHNS, SASEGT. The CDR3 spans 17 residues. V lost 5 bases to trimming and J lost 13 bases, with 30 bases between them. CDR3 sequence reads: CASSKQTRSGPIGEQYF. In DNA form, the CDR3 reads TGTGCCAGCAGTAAACAGACCAGATCTGGCCCAATAGGGGAGCAGTACTTC.

The genes are TRBV20-1 and TRBJ1-2, with a tentative D call TRBD1 (6 bases). There are 15 residues in the CDR3. Germline V gives CDR1 DFQATT, CDR2 SNEGSKA (reference sequence). Trimming took 5 bases from V and 2 from J, leaving 18 bases between them. This CDR3 is CSAPPRQEPNYGYTF. The CDR3 nucleotides read TGCAGTGCTCCTCCCCGACAGGAACCAAACTATGGCTACACCTTC.

The gene calls are TRBV20-1 and TRBJ1-2, with no clear D. The ends were cut back, 6 bases at V and 0 bases at J, with 11 bases in the middle. The CDR3 spans 13 residues. Germline CDR1 and CDR2: DFQATT and SNEGSKA (reference sequence). CDR3 sequence reads: CSAVDGANYGYTF. The CDR3 DNA sequence: TGCAGTGCCGTTGACGGCGCTAACTATGGCTACACCTTC.

This clonotype was found once. A read error may be the cause here, since a much bigger clone is one base away. The CDR3 nucleotides are TGTTCCATCAGGACTAGCGGGAGTAGGGATGAGCAGTTCTTC. It is translated as CSIRTSGSRDEQFF. This rearrangement joins TRBV10-3 to TRBJ2-1, with 13 bases aligning to TRBD2. Germline loops: CDR1 ENHRY, CDR2 SYGVKD. The CDR3 runs to 14 residues.

The V gene is TRBV18, the J gene TRBJ2-5, with D hard to call. CDR1 is KGHSH, CDR2 LQKENI, per germline. CDR3 length equals 15 residues. With 0 bases removed from V and 2 bases from J, the gap between germline ends came to 10 bases. The CDR3 protein is CASSPPCGRQETQYF. The DNA of the CDR3 is TGTGCCAGCTCACCACCGTGCGGCCGACAAGAGACCCAGTACTTC. Together with reference TRBV18 and TRBJ2-5, the CDR3 gives the full variable domain: NAGVMQNPRHLVRRRGQEARLRCSPMKGHSHVYWYRQLPEEGLKFMVYLQKENIIDESGMPKERFSAEFPKEGPSILRIQQVVRGDSAAYFCASSPPCGRQETQYFGPGTRLLVL.

The V and J genes are TRBV10-3 and TRBJ2-1; D is perhaps TRBD1 or TRBD2 (6 bases each). Trimming stripped 10 bases from V and 2 bases from J, with 18 bases between. The CDR3 is 15 residues long. The germline gives CDR1 ENHRY, CDR2 SYGVKD. DNA of the CDR3: TGTGCCACCGCCCAGGGGCGGGGTACCTACAATGAGCAGTTCTTC. It yields the protein CATAQGRGTYNEQFF.

The chain employs TRBV3-1 and TRBJ1-6, with D unclear. V dropped 4 bases and J dropped 6 bases, with 13 bases sitting between them. This CDR3 contains 15 residues. CDR1 is LGHDT and CDR2 is YNNKEL in the germline V gene (reference sequence). CDR3 amino acids: CASSPQRNSNSPLHF. Written as DNA, the CDR3 is TGTGCCAGCAGCCCCCAAAGAAACTCTAATTCACCCCTCCACTTT.

The V gene is TRBV7-2, the J gene TRBJ2-5; 7 bases are a match to TRBD1. V trimming: 4 bases; J trimming: 4 bases; junction bases outside the gene matches: 9. Germline V CDR1 and CDR2: SGHTA, FQGNSA. The CDR3 runs to 15 residues. CDR3 DNA: TGTGCCAGCAGCTCAAACAGGGGACGAGGAGAGACCCAGTACTTC. Protein sequence: CASSSNRGRGETQYF.